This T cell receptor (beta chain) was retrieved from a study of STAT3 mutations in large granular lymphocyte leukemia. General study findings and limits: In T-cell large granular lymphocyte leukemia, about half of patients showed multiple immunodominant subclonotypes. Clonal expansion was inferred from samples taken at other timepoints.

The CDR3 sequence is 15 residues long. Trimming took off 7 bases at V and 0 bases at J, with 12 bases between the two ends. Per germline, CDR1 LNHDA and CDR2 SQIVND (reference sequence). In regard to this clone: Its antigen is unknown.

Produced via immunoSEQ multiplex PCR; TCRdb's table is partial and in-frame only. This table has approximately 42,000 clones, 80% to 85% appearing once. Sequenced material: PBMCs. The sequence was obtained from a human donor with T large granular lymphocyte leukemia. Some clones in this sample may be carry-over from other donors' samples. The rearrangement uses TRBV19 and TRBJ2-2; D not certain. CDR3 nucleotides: TGTGCCAGTACGCTGGGCAGACCGAACACCGGGGAGCTGTTTTTT. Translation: CASTLGRPNTGELFF.